This is a list of T cell receptor beta chains from one sample in a study of blood T cell repertoires in COVID-19. The table came from immunoSEQ multiplex PCR; TCRdb's copy has only in-frame clones and leaves some out. This repertoire shows roughly 100,000 clones, around 74% found once; its top ten account for around 18%. The sequencing sample was made of peripheral blood. These receptor sequences come from a woman of 80 years or more with active or convalescent COVID-19. Each CDR3 is given with its conserved first and last residue. A D gene is named only where the DNA matches it firmly. Expanded clones are given a class, and other clones once, few, many or no size at all.

abundance: few; d_gene: .; j_gene: TRBJ1-3; v_gene: TRBV2; CDR3aa: CASSLTVGSGNTIYF; CDR3nt: TGTGCCAGCAGTTTGACAGTTGGCTCTGGAAACACCATATATTTT
abundance: .; d_gene: .; j_gene: TRBJ1-4; v_gene: TRBV7-9; CDR3aa: CASSFQSGSEKLFF; CDR3nt: TGTGCCAGCAGCTTCCAATCGGGGAGTGAAAAACTGTTTTTT
abundance: .; d_gene: .; j_gene: TRBJ2-3; v_gene: TRBV24-1; CDR3aa: CATSGRAFDTQYF; CDR3nt: TGTGCCACCAGTGGGAGGGCCTTCGATACGCAGTATTTT
abundance: few; d_gene: .; j_gene: TRBJ2-1; v_gene: TRBV2; CDR3aa: CASRRAIYNEQFF; CDR3nt: TGTGCCAGCAGACGAGCGATATACAATGAGCAGTTCTTC
abundance: .; d_gene: .; j_gene: TRBJ1-6; v_gene: TRBV3-1/TRBV3-2; CDR3aa: CASSQAFTGGSYNSPLHF; CDR3nt: TGTGCCAGCAGCCAAGCGTTTACTGGGGGGTCCTATAATTCACCCCTCCACTTT
abundance: .; d_gene: TRBD2; j_gene: TRBJ2-7; v_gene: TRBV7-6; CDR3aa: CASSLAPSGGEQYF; CDR3nt: TGTGCCAGCAGCTTAGCCCCTTCGGGAGGCGAGCAGTACTTC
abundance: once; d_gene: .; j_gene: TRBJ2-7; v_gene: TRBV2; CDR3aa: CASSEKAPGNYEQYF; CDR3nt: TGTGCCAGCAGTGAAAAGGCCCCAGGCAACTACGAGCAGTACTTC
abundance: .; d_gene: .; j_gene: TRBJ2-7; v_gene: TRBV7-2; CDR3aa: CASSLSRDSYEQYF; CDR3nt: TGTGCCAGCAGCTTATCCCGGGACTCCTACGAGCAGTACTTC
abundance: .; d_gene: TRBD2; j_gene: TRBJ2-3; v_gene: TRBV24-1; CDR3aa: CATSDPGWTSGTSSTDTQYF; CDR3nt: TGTGCCACCAGTGATCCAGGGTGGACTAGCGGGACCAGTAGCACAGATACGCAGTATTTT
abundance: .; d_gene: .; j_gene: TRBJ2-7; v_gene: TRBV5-1; CDR3aa: CASSLDGGWSSYEQYF; CDR3nt: TGCGCCAGCAGCTTGGATGGGGGGTGGAGCTCCTACGAGCAGTACTTC
abundance: .; d_gene: .; j_gene: TRBJ2-7; v_gene: TRBV28; CDR3aa: CASRGSAESYEQYF; CDR3nt: TGTGCCAGCCGAGGTTCGGCGGAGTCCTACGAGCAGTACTTC
abundance: .; d_gene: TRBD2; j_gene: TRBJ2-4; v_gene: TRBV7-9; CDR3aa: CASSSPLAEGDIQYF; CDR3nt: TGTGCCAGCAGCTCGCCACTAGCGGAGGGAGACATTCAGTACTTC
abundance: .; d_gene: .; j_gene: TRBJ1-1; v_gene: TRBV5-1; CDR3aa: CASSLGVRGTEAFF; CDR3nt: TGTGCCAGCAGCTTGGGTGTCCGAGGCACTGAAGCTTTCTTT
abundance: .; d_gene: .; j_gene: TRBJ1-4; v_gene: TRBV9; CDR3aa: CASSLGGSEKLFF; CDR3nt: TGTGCCAGCAGCCTCGGGGGGAGTGAAAAACTGTTTTTT
abundance: .; d_gene: .; j_gene: TRBJ2-7; v_gene: TRBV7-9; CDR3aa: CASSAPTIYEQYF; CDR3nt: TGTGCCAGCAGCGCACCGACAATCTACGAGCAGTACTTC
abundance: .; d_gene: TRBD2; j_gene: TRBJ2-3; v_gene: TRBV4-2; CDR3aa: CASSQLAEATDTQYF; CDR3nt: TGTGCCAGCAGCCAACTAGCGGAAGCCACAGATACGCAGTATTTT
abundance: few; d_gene: .; j_gene: TRBJ2-7; v_gene: TRBV7-8; CDR3aa: CASSGRVSYEQYF; CDR3nt: TGTGCCAGCTCGGGCAGGGTCTCCTACGAGCAGTACTTC
abundance: .; d_gene: .; j_gene: TRBJ2-7; v_gene: TRBV5-1; CDR3aa: CASTPGLRGYEQYF; CDR3nt: TGCGCCAGCACTCCGGGACTCCGGGGGTATGAGCAGTACTTC
abundance: once; d_gene: TRBD1; j_gene: TRBJ2-7; v_gene: TRBV27; CDR3aa: CASSRQGSYEQYF; CDR3nt: TGTGCCAGCAGTAGACAGGGGTCCTACGAGCAGTACTTC
abundance: .; d_gene: TRBD2; j_gene: TRBJ2-1; v_gene: TRBV28; CDR3aa: CASRSEGRGNEQFF; CDR3nt: TGTGCCAGCCGTTCGGAAGGGAGGGGAAATGAGCAGTTCTTC
abundance: .; d_gene: .; j_gene: TRBJ1-5; v_gene: TRBV6-5; CDR3aa: CASSYSNRAQPQHF; CDR3nt: TGTGCCAGCAGTTACTCGAACAGGGCCCAGCCCCAGCATTTT
abundance: .; d_gene: TRBD2; j_gene: TRBJ2-5; v_gene: TRBV5-6; CDR3aa: CASSTGLAGGGETQYF; CDR3nt: TGTGCCAGCAGCACGGGACTAGCGGGTGGCGGAGAGACCCAGTACTTC
abundance: few; d_gene: TRBD2; j_gene: TRBJ2-1; v_gene: TRBV6-1; CDR3aa: CASSEDGTSGALYNEQFF; CDR3nt: TGTGCCAGCAGTGAAGACGGGACTAGCGGAGCACTTTACAATGAGCAGTTCTTC
abundance: .; d_gene: .; j_gene: TRBJ1-2; v_gene: TRBV5-1; CDR3aa: CASSLLQGGGYTF; CDR3nt: TGTGCCAGCAGCTTGTTACAGGGCGGTGGCTACACCTTC
abundance: few; d_gene: TRBD1; j_gene: TRBJ2-5; v_gene: TRBV27; CDR3aa: CASRRDREGTQYF; CDR3nt: TGTGCCAGCAGAAGGGACAGGGAGGGGACCCAGTACTTC
abundance: .; d_gene: TRBD1; j_gene: TRBJ2-5; v_gene: TRBV15; CDR3aa: CATSREGDREETQYF; CDR3nt: TGTGCCACCAGCAGAGAAGGGGACAGGGAGGAGACCCAGTACTTC
abundance: .; d_gene: .; j_gene: TRBJ2-2; v_gene: TRBV19; CDR3aa: CASGARNGELFF; CDR3nt: TGTGCCAGTGGAGCTCGGAACGGGGAGCTGTTTTTT
abundance: .; d_gene: TRBD1; j_gene: TRBJ2-7; v_gene: TRBV6-2/TRBV6-3; CDR3aa: CASSYSLRTGGPYEQYF; CDR3nt: TGTGCCAGCAGTTACTCCCTCCGGACAGGGGGCCCCTACGAGCAGTACTTC
abundance: .; d_gene: TRBD1; j_gene: TRBJ2-1; v_gene: TRBV24-1; CDR3aa: CATSDPYDRATYNEQFF; CDR3nt: TGTGCCACCAGTGACCCGTACGACAGGGCCACCTACAATGAGCAGTTCTTC
abundance: .; d_gene: TRBD1; j_gene: TRBJ2-3; v_gene: TRBV6-5; CDR3aa: CASRRTGLTDTQYF; CDR3nt: TGTGCCAGCAGAAGGACAGGGCTCACAGATACGCAGTATTTT
abundance: .; d_gene: TRBD1; j_gene: TRBJ1-5; v_gene: TRBV19; CDR3aa: CASSIDRTGPTTSQPQHF; CDR3nt: TGTGCCAGTAGTATAGATCGGACAGGGCCCACTACATCCCAGCCCCAGCATTTT
abundance: .; d_gene: TRBD2; j_gene: TRBJ2-3; v_gene: TRBV24-1; CDR3aa: CATSGWGGSTDTQYF; CDR3nt: TGTGCCACCAGTGGTTGGGGGGGAAGCACAGATACGCAGTATTTT